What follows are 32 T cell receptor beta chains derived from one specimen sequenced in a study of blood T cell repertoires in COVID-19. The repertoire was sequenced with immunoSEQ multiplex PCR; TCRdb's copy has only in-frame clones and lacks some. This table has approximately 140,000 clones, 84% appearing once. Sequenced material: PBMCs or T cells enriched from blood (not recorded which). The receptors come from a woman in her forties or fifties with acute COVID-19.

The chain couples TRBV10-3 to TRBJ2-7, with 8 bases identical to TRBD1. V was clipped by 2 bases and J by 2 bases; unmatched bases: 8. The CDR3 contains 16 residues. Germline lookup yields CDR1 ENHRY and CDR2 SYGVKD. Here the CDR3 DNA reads TGTGCCATCAGTGAGCCGACAGGGGTAGGAACCTACGAGCAGTACTTC. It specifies CAISEPTGVGTYEQYF.

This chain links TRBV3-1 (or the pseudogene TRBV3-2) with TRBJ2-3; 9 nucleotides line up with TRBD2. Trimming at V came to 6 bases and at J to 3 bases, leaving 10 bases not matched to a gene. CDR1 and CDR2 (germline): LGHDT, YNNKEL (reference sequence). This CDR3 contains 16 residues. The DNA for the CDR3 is TGTGCCAGCAGTCAATTAGCGGGAGTGGGGACAGATACGCAGTATTTT. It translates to CASSQLAGVGTDTQYF.

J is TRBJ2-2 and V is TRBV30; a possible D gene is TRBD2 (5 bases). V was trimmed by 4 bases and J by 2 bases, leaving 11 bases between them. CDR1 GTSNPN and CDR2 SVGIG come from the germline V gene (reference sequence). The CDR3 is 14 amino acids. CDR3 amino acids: CAWNGAVNTGELFF. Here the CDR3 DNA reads TGTGCCTGGAACGGAGCGGTTAACACCGGGGAGCTGTTTTTT.

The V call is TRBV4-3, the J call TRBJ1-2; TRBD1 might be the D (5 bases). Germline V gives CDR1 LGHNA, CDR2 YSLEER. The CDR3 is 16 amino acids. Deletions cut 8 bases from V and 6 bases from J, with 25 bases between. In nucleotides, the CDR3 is TGCGCCAGCTCCCCTTCATTTGCGGGGGATTGGCATGGCTACACCTTC. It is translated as CASSPSFAGDWHGYTF.

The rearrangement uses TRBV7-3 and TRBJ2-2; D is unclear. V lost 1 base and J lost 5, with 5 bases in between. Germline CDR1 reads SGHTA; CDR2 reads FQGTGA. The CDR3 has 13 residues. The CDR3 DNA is TGTGCCAGCAGCTTAAGGCCTACCGGGGAGCTGTTTTTT. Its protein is CASSLRPTGELFF. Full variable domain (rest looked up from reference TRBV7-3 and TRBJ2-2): GAGVSQTPSNKVTEKGKYVELRCDPISGHTALYWYRQSLGQGPEFLIYFQGTGAADDSGLPNDRFFAVRPEGSVSTLKIQRTERGDSAVYLCASSLRPTGELFFGEGSRLTVL.

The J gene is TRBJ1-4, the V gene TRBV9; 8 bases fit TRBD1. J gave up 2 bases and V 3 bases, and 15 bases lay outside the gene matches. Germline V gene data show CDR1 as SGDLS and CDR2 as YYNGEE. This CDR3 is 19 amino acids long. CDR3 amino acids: CASSGRRDRGGPTNEKLFF. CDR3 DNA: TGTGCCAGCAGCGGGAGAAGAGACAGGGGCGGACCGACTAATGAAAAACTGTTTTTT.

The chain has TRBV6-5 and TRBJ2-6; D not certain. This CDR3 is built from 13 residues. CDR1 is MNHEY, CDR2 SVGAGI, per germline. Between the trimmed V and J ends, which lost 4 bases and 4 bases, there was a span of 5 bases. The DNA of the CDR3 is TGTGCCAGCAGTTCCCTCGGGGCCAACGTCCTGACTTTC. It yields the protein CASSSLGANVLTF.

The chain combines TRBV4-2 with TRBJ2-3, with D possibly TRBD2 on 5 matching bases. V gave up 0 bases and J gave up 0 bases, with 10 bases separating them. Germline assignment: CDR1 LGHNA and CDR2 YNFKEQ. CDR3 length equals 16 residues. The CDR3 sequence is CASSQEASRSTDTQYF. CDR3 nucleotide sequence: TGTGCCAGCAGCCAAGAGGCTAGCAGAAGCACAGATACGCAGTATTTT.

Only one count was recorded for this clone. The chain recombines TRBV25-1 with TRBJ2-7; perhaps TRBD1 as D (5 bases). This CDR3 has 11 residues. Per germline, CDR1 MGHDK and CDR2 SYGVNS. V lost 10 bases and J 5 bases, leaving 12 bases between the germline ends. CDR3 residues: CATQWGHEQYF. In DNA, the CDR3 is TGTGCCACACAGTGGGGCCACGAGCAGTACTTC.

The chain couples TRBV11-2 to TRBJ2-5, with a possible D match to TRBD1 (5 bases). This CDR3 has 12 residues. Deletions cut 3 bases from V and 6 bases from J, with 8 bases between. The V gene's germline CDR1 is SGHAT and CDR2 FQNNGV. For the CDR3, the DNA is TGTGCCAGCAGCTTTCAGGACAAGACCCAGTACTTC. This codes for CASSFQDKTQYF.

The CDR3 DNA reads TGCGCCAGCAGCCACGGGAGGGAGGGAGGAAACACCATATATTTT. Protein: CASSHGREGGNTIYF. The chain carries TRBV4-1 and TRBJ1-3, with unresolved D. The V gene lost 3 bases and the J gene lost 4 bases, with 13 bases spanning the gap. The V gene's germline CDR1 is MGHRA and CDR2 YSYEKL. This CDR3 has 15 residues.

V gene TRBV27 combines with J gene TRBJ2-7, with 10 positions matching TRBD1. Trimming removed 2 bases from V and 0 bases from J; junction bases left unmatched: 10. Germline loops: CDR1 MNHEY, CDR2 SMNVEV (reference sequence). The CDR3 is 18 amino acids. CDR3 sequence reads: CASSLPRTGGTSSYEQYF. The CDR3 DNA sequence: TGTGCCAGCAGTTTACCTCGGACAGGGGGTACTAGCTCCTACGAGCAGTACTTC.

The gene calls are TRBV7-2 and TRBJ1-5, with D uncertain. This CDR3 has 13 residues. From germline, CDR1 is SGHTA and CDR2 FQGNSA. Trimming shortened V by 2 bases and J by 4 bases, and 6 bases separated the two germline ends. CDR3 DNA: TGTGCCAGCAGCTTAACACAGAATCAGCCCCAGCATTTT. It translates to CASSLTQNQPQHF.

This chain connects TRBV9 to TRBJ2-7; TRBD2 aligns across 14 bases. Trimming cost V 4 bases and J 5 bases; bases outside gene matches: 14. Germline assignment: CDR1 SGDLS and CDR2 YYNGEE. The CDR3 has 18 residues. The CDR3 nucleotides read TGTGCCAGCAGCCCGGAGGCGGGACTAGCGGGAGTGGGTGACGAGCAGTACTTC. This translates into CASSPEAGLAGVGDEQYF. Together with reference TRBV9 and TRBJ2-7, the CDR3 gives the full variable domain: DSGVTQTPKHLITATGQRVTLRCSPRSGDLSVYWYQQSLDQGLQFLIQYYNGEERAKGNILERFSAQQFPDLHSELNLSSLELGDSALYFCASSPEAGLAGVGDEQYFGPGTRLTVT.

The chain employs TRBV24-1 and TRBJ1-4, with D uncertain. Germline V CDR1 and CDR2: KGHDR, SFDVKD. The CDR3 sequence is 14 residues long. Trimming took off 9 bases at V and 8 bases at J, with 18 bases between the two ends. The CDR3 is CATPPMRSAEKLFF. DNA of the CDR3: TGTGCCACCCCCCCTATGCGGTCGGCGGAAAAACTGTTTTTT.

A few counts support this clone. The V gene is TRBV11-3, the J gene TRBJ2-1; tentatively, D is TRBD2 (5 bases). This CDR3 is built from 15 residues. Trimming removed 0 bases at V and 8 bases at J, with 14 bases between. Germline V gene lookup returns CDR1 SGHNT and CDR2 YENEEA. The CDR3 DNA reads TGTGCCAGCAGCTTAGATCTCACGGGAAGGGATGAGCAGTTCTTC. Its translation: CASSLDLTGRDEQFF.

The CDR3 loop is CASSQEGSSRSSGNTIYF. The DNA of the CDR3 is TGTGCCAGCAGCCAAGAGGGCAGCTCGAGAAGCTCTGGAAACACCATATATTTT. The chain uses TRBV3-1 (or the pseudogene TRBV3-2) and TRBJ1-3, with D hard to call. Per the germline V gene, CDR1 is LGHDT and CDR2 is YNNKEL (reference sequence). V shed 0 bases and J shed 0 bases, with 15 bases lying between them. This CDR3 region has 18 residues.

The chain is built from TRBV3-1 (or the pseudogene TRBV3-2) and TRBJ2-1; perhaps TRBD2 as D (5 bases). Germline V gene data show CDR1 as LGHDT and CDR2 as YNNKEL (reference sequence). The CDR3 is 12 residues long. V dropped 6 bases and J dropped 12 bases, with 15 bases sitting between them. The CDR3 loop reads CASSLGLRTQFF. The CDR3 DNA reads TGTGCCAGCAGTCTAGGACTCAGGACGCAGTTCTTC.

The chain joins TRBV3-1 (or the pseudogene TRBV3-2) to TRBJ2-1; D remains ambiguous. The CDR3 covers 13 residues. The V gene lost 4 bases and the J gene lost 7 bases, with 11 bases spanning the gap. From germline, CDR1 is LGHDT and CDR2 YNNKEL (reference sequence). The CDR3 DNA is TGTGCCAGCAGCCTGAATCCGACAAATGAGCAGTTCTTC. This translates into CASSLNPTNEQFF.

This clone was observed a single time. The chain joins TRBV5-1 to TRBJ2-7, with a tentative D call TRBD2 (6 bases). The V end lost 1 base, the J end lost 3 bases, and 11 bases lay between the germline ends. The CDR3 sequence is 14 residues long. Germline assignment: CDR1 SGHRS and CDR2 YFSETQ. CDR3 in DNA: TGCGCCAGCAGCTTGTCACTAGCAGACTACGAGCAGTACTTC. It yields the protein CASSLSLADYEQYF.

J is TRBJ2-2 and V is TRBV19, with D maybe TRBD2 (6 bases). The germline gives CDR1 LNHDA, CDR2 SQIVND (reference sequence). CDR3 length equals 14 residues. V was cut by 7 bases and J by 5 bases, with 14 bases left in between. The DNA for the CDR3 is TGTGCCAGTAAGACGAGCGCGGGGACCGGGGAGCTGTTTTTT. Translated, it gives CASKTSAGTGELFF.

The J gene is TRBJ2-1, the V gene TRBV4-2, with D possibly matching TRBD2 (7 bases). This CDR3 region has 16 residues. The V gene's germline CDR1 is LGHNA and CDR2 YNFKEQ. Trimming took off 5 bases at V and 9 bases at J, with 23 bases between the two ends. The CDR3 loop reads CASSTQGPPLAGEQFF. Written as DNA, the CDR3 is TGTGCCAGCAGCACACAGGGACCACCATTAGCGGGTGAGCAGTTCTTC.

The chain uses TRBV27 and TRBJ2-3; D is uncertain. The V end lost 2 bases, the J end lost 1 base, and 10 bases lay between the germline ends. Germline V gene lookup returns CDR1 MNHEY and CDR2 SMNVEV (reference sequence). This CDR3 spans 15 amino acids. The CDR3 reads CASSLQSVGTDTQYF. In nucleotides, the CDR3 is TGTGCCAGCAGTTTACAGTCTGTTGGCACAGATACGCAGTATTTT.

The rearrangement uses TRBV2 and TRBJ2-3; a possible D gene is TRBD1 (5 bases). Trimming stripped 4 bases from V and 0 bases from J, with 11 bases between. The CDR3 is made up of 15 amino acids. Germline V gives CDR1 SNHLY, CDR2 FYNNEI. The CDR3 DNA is TGTGCCAGCAGTGCCCAGGGTCCGAGCACAGATACGCAGTATTTT. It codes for CASSAQGPSTDTQYF.

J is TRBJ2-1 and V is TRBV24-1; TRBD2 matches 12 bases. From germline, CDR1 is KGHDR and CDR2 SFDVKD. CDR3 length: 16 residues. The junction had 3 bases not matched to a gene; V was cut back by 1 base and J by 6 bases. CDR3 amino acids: CATSDFPSGGGNEQFF. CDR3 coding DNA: TGTGCCACCAGTGATTTCCCTAGCGGGGGGGGCAATGAGCAGTTCTTC.

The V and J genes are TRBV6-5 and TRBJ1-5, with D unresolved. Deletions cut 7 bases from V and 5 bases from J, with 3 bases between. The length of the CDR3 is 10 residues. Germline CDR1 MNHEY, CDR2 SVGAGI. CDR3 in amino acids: CASNYQPQHF. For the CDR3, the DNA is TGTGCCAGCAACTATCAGCCCCAGCATTTT.

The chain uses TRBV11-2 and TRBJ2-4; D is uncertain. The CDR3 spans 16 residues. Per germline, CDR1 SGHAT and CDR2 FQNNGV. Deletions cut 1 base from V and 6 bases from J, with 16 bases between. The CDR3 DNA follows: TGTGCCAGCAGCTTAGTCCGAGGTGCCCTCGGAAACATTCAGTACTTC. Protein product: CASSLVRGALGNIQYF.

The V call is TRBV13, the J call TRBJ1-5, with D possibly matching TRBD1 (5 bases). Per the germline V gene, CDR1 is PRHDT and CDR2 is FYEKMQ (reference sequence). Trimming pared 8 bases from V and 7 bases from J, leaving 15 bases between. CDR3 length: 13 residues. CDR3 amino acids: CASRRGFGQPQHF. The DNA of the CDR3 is TGTGCCAGCCGGAGGGGTTTCGGGCAGCCCCAGCATTTT.

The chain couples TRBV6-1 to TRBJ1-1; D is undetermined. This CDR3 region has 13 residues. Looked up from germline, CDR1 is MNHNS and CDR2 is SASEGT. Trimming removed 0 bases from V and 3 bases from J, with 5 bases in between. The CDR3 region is CASSEAHYTEAFF. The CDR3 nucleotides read TGTGCCAGCAGTGAAGCCCATTACACTGAAGCTTTCTTT.

CDR3 protein: CSASSKGPGSEAFF. The CDR3 nucleotides read TGCAGTGCTAGTTCTAAAGGGCCAGGGTCTGAAGCTTTCTTT. The chain is built from TRBV20-1 and TRBJ1-1, with TRBD1 as a possible D gene (5 bases). Germline V CDR1 and CDR2: DFQATT, SNEGSKA (reference sequence). Between the trimmed V and J ends, which lost 3 bases and 6 bases, there was a span of 17 bases. This CDR3 has 14 amino acids.

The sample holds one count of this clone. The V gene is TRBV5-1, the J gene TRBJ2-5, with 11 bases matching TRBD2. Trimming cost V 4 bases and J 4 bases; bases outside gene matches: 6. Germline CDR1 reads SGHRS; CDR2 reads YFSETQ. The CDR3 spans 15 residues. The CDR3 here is CASSDSGRASETQYF. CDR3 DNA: TGCGCCAGCAGCGATAGCGGGAGGGCTTCAGAGACCCAGTACTTC.

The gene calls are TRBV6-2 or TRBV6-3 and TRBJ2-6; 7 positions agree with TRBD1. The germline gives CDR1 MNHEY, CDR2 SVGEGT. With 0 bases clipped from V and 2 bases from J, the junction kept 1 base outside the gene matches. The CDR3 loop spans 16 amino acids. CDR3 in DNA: TGTGCCAGCAGTTACTCAGGGGGCGCTGGGGCCAACGTCCTGACTTTC. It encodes CASSYSGGAGANVLTF.